Sequencing of this TCR beta chain was carried out in a study of cytomegalovirus exposure and HLA in healthy donors. The CDR3 is made up of 11 amino acids. The germline V gene encodes CDR1 SQVTM and CDR2 ANQGSEA. Germline trimming cut 7 bases from V and 7 bases from J; bases unmatched to any gene: 5. The study ran its PCR with 60 Vbeta and 13 Jbeta primers. Profiled with immunoSEQ multiplex PCR; TCRdb holds only in-frame clones, not every one. The sample comprises about 100,000 clones, roughly 80% of which are singletons, and roughly 7% rests with the top ten. Input material: PBMCs. V is TRBV29-1 and J is TRBJ1-2, with 8 bases fitting TRBD1. This clonotype originated in a man in his forties in good health and CMV-seropositive. Here the CDR3 reads CSARQGSGYTF. CDR3 bases: TGCAGCGCTAGACAGGGGAGTGGCTACACCTTC.